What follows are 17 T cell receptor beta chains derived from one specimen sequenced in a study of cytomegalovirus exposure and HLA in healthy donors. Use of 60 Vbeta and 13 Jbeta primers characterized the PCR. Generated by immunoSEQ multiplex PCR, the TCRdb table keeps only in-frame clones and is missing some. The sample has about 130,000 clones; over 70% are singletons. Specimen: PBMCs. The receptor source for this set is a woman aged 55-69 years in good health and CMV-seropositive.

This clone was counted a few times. The CDR3 DNA reads as TGTGCCACCAGGATAGGGGTAGGGAACACTGAAGCTTTCTTT. This encodes CATRIGVGNTEAFF. The chain is built from TRBV15 and TRBJ1-1, with a weak D call TRBD1 (5 bases). Trimming stripped 6 bases from V and 1 base from J, with 12 bases between. The CDR3 is 14 residues long. Per the germline V gene, CDR1 is LNHNV and CDR2 is YYDKDF (reference sequence).

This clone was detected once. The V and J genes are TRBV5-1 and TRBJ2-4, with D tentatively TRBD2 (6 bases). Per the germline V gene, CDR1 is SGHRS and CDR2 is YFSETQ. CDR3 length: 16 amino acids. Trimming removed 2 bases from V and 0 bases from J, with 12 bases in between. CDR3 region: CASSLNAGGAKNIQYF. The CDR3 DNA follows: TGCGCCAGCAGCTTAAATGCCGGGGGAGCCAAAAACATTCAGTACTTC.

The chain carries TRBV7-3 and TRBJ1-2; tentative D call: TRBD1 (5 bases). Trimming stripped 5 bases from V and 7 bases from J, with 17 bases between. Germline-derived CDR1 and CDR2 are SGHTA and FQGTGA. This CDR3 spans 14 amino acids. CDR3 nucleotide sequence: TGTGCCAGCAGCCCAAGCGGTCAGGGAGGTGGCTACACCTTC. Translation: CASSPSGQGGGYTF.

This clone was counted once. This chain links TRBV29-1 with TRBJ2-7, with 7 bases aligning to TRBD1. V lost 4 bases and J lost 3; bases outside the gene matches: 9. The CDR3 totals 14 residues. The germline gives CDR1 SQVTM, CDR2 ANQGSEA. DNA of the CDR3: TGCAGCGTTGCCCCGACAGGGAGTAGCTACGAGCAGTACTTC. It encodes CSVAPTGSSYEQYF.

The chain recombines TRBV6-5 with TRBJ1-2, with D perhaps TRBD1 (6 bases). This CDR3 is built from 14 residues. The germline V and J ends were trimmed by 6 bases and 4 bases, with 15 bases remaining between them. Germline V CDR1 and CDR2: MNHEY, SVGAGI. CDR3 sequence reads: CASRPRGAGYGYTF. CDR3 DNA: TGTGCCAGCAGGCCTCGGGGGGCCGGCTATGGCTACACCTTC.

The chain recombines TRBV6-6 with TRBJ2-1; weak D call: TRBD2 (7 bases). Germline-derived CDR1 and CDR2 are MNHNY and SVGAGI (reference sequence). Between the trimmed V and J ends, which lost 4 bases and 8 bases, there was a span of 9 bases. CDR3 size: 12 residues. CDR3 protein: CASSWGGDEQFF. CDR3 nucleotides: TGTGCCAGCAGTTGGGGGGGCGATGAGCAGTTCTTC.

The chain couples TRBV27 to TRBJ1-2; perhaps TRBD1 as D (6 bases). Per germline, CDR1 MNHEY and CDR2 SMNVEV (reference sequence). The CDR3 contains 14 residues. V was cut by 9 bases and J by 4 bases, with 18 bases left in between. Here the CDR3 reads CASSQYREGYGYTF. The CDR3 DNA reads TGTGCCAGTAGCCAATACAGGGAGGGCTATGGCTACACCTTC.

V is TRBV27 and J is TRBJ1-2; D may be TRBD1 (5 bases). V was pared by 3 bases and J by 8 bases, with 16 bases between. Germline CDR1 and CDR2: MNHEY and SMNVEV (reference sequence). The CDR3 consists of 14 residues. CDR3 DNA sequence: TGTGCCAGCAGTTTGGGCGGAGGGCGGGACGGCTACACCTTC. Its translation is CASSLGGGRDGYTF.

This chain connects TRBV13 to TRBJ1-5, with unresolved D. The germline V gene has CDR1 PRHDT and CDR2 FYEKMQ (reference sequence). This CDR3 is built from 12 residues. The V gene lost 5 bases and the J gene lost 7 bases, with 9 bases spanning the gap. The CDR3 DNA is TGTGCCAGCAGCCCGAGAGGGCAGCCCCAGCATTTT. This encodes CASSPRGQPQHF.

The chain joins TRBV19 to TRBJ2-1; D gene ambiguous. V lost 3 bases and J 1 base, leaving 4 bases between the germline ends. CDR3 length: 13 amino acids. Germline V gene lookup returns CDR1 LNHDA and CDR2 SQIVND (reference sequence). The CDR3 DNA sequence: TGTGCCAGTAGTATTCAGTCCTACAATGAGCAGTTCTTC. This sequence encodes CASSIQSYNEQFF.

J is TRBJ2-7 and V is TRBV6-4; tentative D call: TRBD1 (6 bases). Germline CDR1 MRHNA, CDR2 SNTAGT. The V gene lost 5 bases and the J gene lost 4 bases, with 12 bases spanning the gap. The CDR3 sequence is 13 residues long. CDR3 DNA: TGTGCCAGCAGTCAACAGGGTTTGTACGAGCAGTACTTC. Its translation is CASSQQGLYEQYF.

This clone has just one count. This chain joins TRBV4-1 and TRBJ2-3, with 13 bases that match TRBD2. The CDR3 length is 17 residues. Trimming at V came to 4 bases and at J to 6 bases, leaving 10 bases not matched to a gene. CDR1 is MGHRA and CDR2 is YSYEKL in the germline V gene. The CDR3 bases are TGCGCCAGCAGCCCCGGGACTAGCGGGGTCCGGGGCGATACGCAGTATTTT. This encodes CASSPGTSGVRGDTQYF.

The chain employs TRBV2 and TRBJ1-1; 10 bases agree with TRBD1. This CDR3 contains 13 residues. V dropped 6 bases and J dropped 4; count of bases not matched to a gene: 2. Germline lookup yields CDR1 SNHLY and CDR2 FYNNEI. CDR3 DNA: TGTGCCAGCAGGGACAGGGGGGCCACTGAAGCTTTCTTT. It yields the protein CASRDRGATEAFF.

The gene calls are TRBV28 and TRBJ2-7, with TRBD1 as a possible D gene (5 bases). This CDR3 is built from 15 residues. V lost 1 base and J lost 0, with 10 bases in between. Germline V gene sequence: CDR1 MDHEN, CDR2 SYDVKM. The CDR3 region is CASSLFTGSSYEQYF. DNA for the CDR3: TGTGCCAGCAGTTTATTCACAGGTAGCTCCTACGAGCAGTACTTC.

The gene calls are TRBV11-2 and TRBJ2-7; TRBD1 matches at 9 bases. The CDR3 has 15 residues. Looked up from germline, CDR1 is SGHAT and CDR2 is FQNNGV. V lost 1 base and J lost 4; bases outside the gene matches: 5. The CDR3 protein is CASSLGQTGGYEQYF. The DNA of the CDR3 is TGTGCCAGCAGCTTAGGCCAGACAGGGGGATACGAGCAGTACTTC.

Here the CDR3 reads CASSARRASGGSEQYF. The CDR3 nucleotides read TGTGCCAGCAGTGCCCGCCGGGCTAGCGGGGGGTCCGAGCAGTACTTC. The chain joins TRBV2 to TRBJ2-7; TRBD2 aligns across 11 bases. The trim removed 4 bases at V and 6 bases at J, leaving 11 bases unmatched. The CDR3 consists of 16 residues. Germline V CDR1 and CDR2: SNHLY, FYNNEI.

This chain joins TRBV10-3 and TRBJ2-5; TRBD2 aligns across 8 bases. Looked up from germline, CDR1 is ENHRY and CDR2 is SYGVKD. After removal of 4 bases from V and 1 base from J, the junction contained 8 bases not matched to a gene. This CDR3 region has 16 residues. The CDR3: CAISGAGGRPQETQYF. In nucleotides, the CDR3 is TGTGCCATCAGTGGTGCGGGGGGTAGGCCCCAAGAGACCCAGTACTTC.